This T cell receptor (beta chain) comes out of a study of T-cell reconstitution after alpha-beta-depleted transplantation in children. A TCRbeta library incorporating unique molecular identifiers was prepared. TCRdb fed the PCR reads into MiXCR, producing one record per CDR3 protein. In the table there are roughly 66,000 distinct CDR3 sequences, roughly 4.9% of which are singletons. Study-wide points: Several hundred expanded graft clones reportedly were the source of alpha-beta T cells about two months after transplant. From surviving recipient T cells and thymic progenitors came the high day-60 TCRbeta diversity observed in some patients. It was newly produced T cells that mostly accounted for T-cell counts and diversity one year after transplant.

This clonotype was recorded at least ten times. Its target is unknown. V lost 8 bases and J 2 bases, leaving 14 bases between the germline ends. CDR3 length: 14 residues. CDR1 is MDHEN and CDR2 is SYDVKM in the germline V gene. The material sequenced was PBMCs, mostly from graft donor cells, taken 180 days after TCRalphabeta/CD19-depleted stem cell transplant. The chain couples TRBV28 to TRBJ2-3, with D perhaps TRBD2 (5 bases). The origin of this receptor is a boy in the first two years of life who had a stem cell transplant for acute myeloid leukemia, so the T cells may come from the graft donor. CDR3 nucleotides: TGTGCCAGCGCTGGCGGGTCCTACACAGATACGCAGTATTTT. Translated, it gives CASAGGSYTDTQYF.